Listed below are T cell receptor beta chains from one sample, sequenced in a study of blood T cell repertoires in COVID-19. Assay used: immunoSEQ multiplex PCR; TCRdb lists only in-frame clones, some missing. This table holds around 330,000 clones, around 85% found once. The specimen was PBMCs or T cells enriched from blood (not recorded which). The source of these receptors is a woman aged 25 to 39 who had been exposed to COVID-19. Each CDR3 is given with its conserved first and last residue. A D gene is named only where the DNA matches it firmly. Not all rows give a size; the values are once, few, many and, for expanded clones, a class.

D gene: NA
V gene: TRBV3-1/TRBV3-2
clone size: NA
J gene: TRBJ1-4
CDR3 protein: CASSGQGSTNEKLFF
CDR3 DNA: TGTGCCAGCAGCGGGCAGGGCTCAACTAATGAAAAACTGTTTTTT

D gene: TRBD1
V gene: TRBV5-1
clone size: NA
J gene: TRBJ1-2
CDR3 protein: CASSRGQMNYGYTF
CDR3 DNA: TGCGCCAGCAGCCGGGGACAGATGAACTATGGCTACACCTTC

D gene: TRBD1
V gene: TRBV3-1/TRBV3-2
clone size: NA
J gene: TRBJ1-5
CDR3 protein: CASSQTGGGQPQHF
CDR3 DNA: TGTGCCAGCAGCCAGACAGGGGGAGGTCAGCCCCAGCATTTT

D gene: TRBD1
V gene: TRBV19
clone size: NA
J gene: TRBJ1-5
CDR3 protein: CASSRDRDQPQHF
CDR3 DNA: TGTGCCAGTAGTAGGGACAGGGATCAGCCCCAGCATTTT

D gene: TRBD1
V gene: TRBV28
clone size: few
J gene: TRBJ1-1
CDR3 protein: CASSLPQGMNTEAFF
CDR3 DNA: TGTGCCAGCAGCTTGCCACAGGGGATGAACACTGAAGCTTTCTTT

D gene: NA
V gene: TRBV7-9
clone size: NA
J gene: TRBJ1-6
CDR3 protein: CASTTGNNSPLHF
CDR3 DNA: TGTGCCAGCACCACGGGGAATAATTCACCCCTCCACTTT

D gene: TRBD1
V gene: TRBV5-4
clone size: NA
J gene: TRBJ1-4
CDR3 protein: CASSRQGLGEKLFF
CDR3 DNA: TGTGCCAGCAGCCGACAGGGCTTGGGGGAAAAACTGTTTTTT

D gene: NA
V gene: TRBV7-2
clone size: NA
J gene: TRBJ2-3
CDR3 protein: CASSKGPSILAPDTQYF
CDR3 DNA: TGTGCCAGCAGCAAAGGTCCTTCTATTCTAGCCCCAGATACGCAGTATTTT

D gene: NA
V gene: TRBV7-2
clone size: NA
J gene: TRBJ2-7
CDR3 protein: CASSNLREGEQYF
CDR3 DNA: TGTGCCAGCAGCAATCTCCGGGAAGGCGAGCAGTACTTC

D gene: TRBD2
V gene: TRBV5-8
clone size: once
J gene: TRBJ2-1
CDR3 protein: CASSTGLAGFYNEQFF
CDR3 DNA: TGTGCCAGCAGCACGGGACTAGCGGGCTTCTACAATGAGCAGTTCTTC

D gene: TRBD1
V gene: TRBV18
clone size: NA
J gene: TRBJ2-3
CDR3 protein: CASSPPTGVQPLNTDTQYF
CDR3 DNA: TGTGCCAGCTCACCACCGACAGGGGTACAGCCTCTAAACACAGATACGCAGTATTTT

D gene: NA
V gene: TRBV19
clone size: NA
J gene: TRBJ2-3
CDR3 protein: CASSLGTYWEDTQYF
CDR3 DNA: TGTGCCAGTAGTCTCGGGACTTACTGGGAAGATACGCAGTATTTT

D gene: NA
V gene: TRBV2
clone size: NA
J gene: TRBJ1-4
CDR3 protein: CASSESLEKLFF
CDR3 DNA: TGTGCCAGCAGTGAATCCTTGGAAAAACTGTTTTTT

D gene: TRBD1
V gene: TRBV5-6
clone size: NA
J gene: TRBJ2-4
CDR3 protein: CASSLEGQGINIQYF
CDR3 DNA: TGTGCCAGCAGCTTGGAGGGACAGGGGATTAACATTCAGTACTTC

D gene: NA
V gene: TRBV5-8
clone size: NA
J gene: TRBJ1-1
CDR3 protein: CASSLAVGGLTEAFF
CDR3 DNA: TGTGCCAGCAGCTTGGCCGTTGGAGGGTTGACTGAAGCTTTCTTT

D gene: NA
V gene: TRBV5-6
clone size: few
J gene: TRBJ2-5
CDR3 protein: CASSLAFTGREETQYF
CDR3 DNA: TGTGCCAGCAGCTTGGCCTTCACAGGGAGGGAAGAGACCCAGTACTTC

D gene: NA
V gene: TRBV5-8
clone size: NA
J gene: TRBJ1-1
CDR3 protein: CASSLGELNTEAFF
CDR3 DNA: TGTGCCAGCAGCTTGGGAGAACTCAACACTGAAGCTTTCTTT

D gene: NA
V gene: TRBV11-2
clone size: NA
J gene: TRBJ1-3
CDR3 protein: CASSSTRRVGSGNTIYF
CDR3 DNA: TGTGCCAGCAGCTCCACCCGCAGGGTAGGGTCCGGAAACACCATATATTTT

D gene: NA
V gene: TRBV4-1
clone size: NA
J gene: TRBJ2-4
CDR3 protein: CASSQVEGAKHF
CDR3 DNA: TGCGCCAGCAGCCAAGTTGAGGGTGCTAAGCACTTC

D gene: NA
V gene: TRBV24-1
clone size: NA
J gene: TRBJ2-1
CDR3 protein: CATSPGQGLSILEQFF
CDR3 DNA: TGTGCCACCAGTCCGGGACAAGGACTCTCTATTCTTGAGCAGTTCTTC

D gene: NA
V gene: TRBV12-3/TRBV12-4
clone size: NA
J gene: TRBJ1-3
CDR3 protein: CASQGLEGNTIYF
CDR3 DNA: TGTGCCAGTCAGGGTCTGGAGGGAAACACCATATATTTT

D gene: TRBD2
V gene: TRBV7-8
clone size: once
J gene: TRBJ2-7
CDR3 protein: CASSPRSAGTSYEQYF
CDR3 DNA: TGTGCCAGCAGCCCCAGGTCAGCGGGGACCTCCTACGAGCAGTACTTC

D gene: NA
V gene: TRBV28
clone size: NA
J gene: TRBJ1-2
CDR3 protein: CASSLLGKGYTF
CDR3 DNA: TGTGCCAGCAGCCTACTCGGGAAAGGCTACACCTTC

D gene: NA
V gene: TRBV24-1
clone size: NA
J gene: TRBJ2-5
CDR3 protein: CATSDAGFQETQYF
CDR3 DNA: TGTGCCACCAGTGATGCCGGGTTTCAAGAGACCCAGTACTTC

D gene: TRBD1
V gene: TRBV6-5
clone size: NA
J gene: TRBJ2-7
CDR3 protein: CASSYSGQVGQYF
CDR3 DNA: TGTGCCAGCAGTTACTCGGGACAGGTCGGGCAGTACTTC

D gene: NA
V gene: TRBV28
clone size: NA
J gene: TRBJ2-7
CDR3 protein: CASASRETTYEQYF
CDR3 DNA: TGTGCCAGCGCAAGCCGGGAAACCACCTACGAGCAGTACTTC

D gene: NA
V gene: TRBV30
clone size: NA
J gene: TRBJ2-3
CDR3 protein: CAWSVRAGRTDTQYF
CDR3 DNA: TGTGCCTGGAGTGTACGGGCGGGAAGAACAGATACGCAGTATTTT

D gene: NA
V gene: TRBV11-1
clone size: once
J gene: TRBJ1-2
CDR3 protein: CASSLEMTRPFYGYTF
CDR3 DNA: TGTGCCAGCAGCTTAGAGATGACTCGGCCTTTCTATGGCTACACCTTC

D gene: TRBD1
V gene: TRBV3-1/TRBV3-2
clone size: NA
J gene: TRBJ2-7
CDR3 protein: CASSHLGQGLYEQYF
CDR3 DNA: TGTGCCAGCAGCCATCTAGGACAGGGTCTTTACGAGCAGTACTTC

D gene: NA
V gene: TRBV9
clone size: NA
J gene: TRBJ1-2
CDR3 protein: CASSVAPTVRLGYTF
CDR3 DNA: TGTGCCAGCAGCGTAGCCCCCACGGTACGATTAGGCTACACCTTC

D gene: NA
V gene: TRBV25-1
clone size: once
J gene: TRBJ1-5
CDR3 protein: CASSEWSGRIQPQHF
CDR3 DNA: TGTGCCAGCAGTGAATGGTCAGGGCGGATTCAGCCCCAGCATTTT

D gene: TRBD2
V gene: TRBV19
clone size: NA
J gene: TRBJ2-2
CDR3 protein: CASSPGLAGFGELFF
CDR3 DNA: TGTGCCAGTAGCCCGGGACTAGCGGGGTTCGGGGAGCTGTTTTTT

D gene: NA
V gene: TRBV5-1
clone size: few
J gene: TRBJ1-1
CDR3 protein: CASSFGGASIEAFF
CDR3 DNA: TGCGCCAGCAGCTTTGGTGGGGCGAGCATTGAAGCTTTCTTT

D gene: NA
V gene: TRBV5-5
clone size: NA
J gene: TRBJ2-7
CDR3 protein: CASSQAATLREQYF
CDR3 DNA: TGTGCCAGCAGCCAAGCCGCCACCCTGAGGGAGCAGTACTTC

D gene: TRBD1
V gene: TRBV19
clone size: NA
J gene: TRBJ1-6
CDR3 protein: CASSTGVPVYNSPLHF
CDR3 DNA: TGTGCCAGCTCGACAGGGGTTCCCGTATATAATTCACCCCTCCACTTT

D gene: NA
V gene: TRBV7-2
clone size: once
J gene: TRBJ1-1
CDR3 protein: CASSLEARANTEAFF
CDR3 DNA: TGTGCCAGCAGCTTAGAGGCCAGGGCGAACACTGAAGCTTTCTTT

D gene: NA
V gene: TRBV14
clone size: NA
J gene: TRBJ1-2
CDR3 protein: CASSQGGNYGYTF
CDR3 DNA: TGTGCCAGCAGCCAGGGGGGTAACTATGGCTACACCTTC

D gene: NA
V gene: TRBV19
clone size: NA
J gene: TRBJ1-1
CDR3 protein: CASSELRGHRMNTEAFF
CDR3 DNA: TGTGCCAGTAGCGAACTCAGGGGCCATAGGATGAACACTGAAGCTTTCTTT

D gene: TRBD2
V gene: TRBV19
clone size: NA
J gene: TRBJ2-7
CDR3 protein: CASSFRGSGRIGYEQYF
CDR3 DNA: TGTGCCAGTAGTTTTCGGGGTAGCGGGAGGATAGGCTACGAGCAGTACTTC

D gene: TRBD1
V gene: TRBV5-1
clone size: many
J gene: TRBJ2-1
CDR3 protein: CASSPLGQNSYNEQFF
CDR3 DNA: TGCGCCAGCAGCCCGTTGGGACAGAACTCCTACAATGAGCAGTTCTTC

D gene: NA
V gene: TRBV7-3
clone size: NA
J gene: TRBJ2-6
CDR3 protein: CASSLRGRAGANVLTF
CDR3 DNA: TGTGCCAGCAGCTTACGGGGTAGGGCTGGGGCCAACGTCCTGACTTTC

D gene: NA
V gene: TRBV6-5
clone size: few
J gene: TRBJ2-3
CDR3 protein: CASSIQGPADTQYF
CDR3 DNA: TGTGCCAGCAGTATACAGGGTCCGGCAGATACGCAGTATTTT

D gene: TRBD1
V gene: TRBV10-3
clone size: NA
J gene: TRBJ2-3
CDR3 protein: CAISDPGQGISDTQYF
CDR3 DNA: TGTGCCATCAGTGACCCCGGACAGGGAATTTCAGATACGCAGTATTTT

D gene: TRBD2
V gene: TRBV5-8
clone size: NA
J gene: TRBJ2-7
CDR3 protein: CASSLFLGGVDEQYF
CDR3 DNA: TGTGCCAGCAGCTTGTTCCTGGGGGGGGTCGACGAGCAGTACTTC

D gene: TRBD2
V gene: TRBV4-3
clone size: NA
J gene: TRBJ2-3
CDR3 protein: CASSQGRGGASDTQYF
CDR3 DNA: TGCGCCAGCAGCCAAGGCCGCGGGGGGGCTTCAGATACGCAGTATTTT

D gene: TRBD1
V gene: TRBV10-3
clone size: few
J gene: TRBJ1-3
CDR3 protein: CASVPGQGTGNTIYF
CDR3 DNA: TGTGCCTCCGTTCCGGGACAGGGCACTGGAAACACCATATATTTT

D gene: TRBD1
V gene: TRBV28
clone size: NA
J gene: TRBJ1-1
CDR3 protein: CASSFNSGTDDHYPGDFAEAFF
CDR3 DNA: TGTGCCAGCAGTTTCAACTCCGGGACAGATGACCATTACCCGGGGGATTTTGCCGAAGCTTTCTTT

D gene: TRBD1
V gene: TRBV18
clone size: NA
J gene: TRBJ1-1
CDR3 protein: CASSRRDRENTEAFF
CDR3 DNA: TGTGCCAGCTCACGAAGGGACAGGGAGAACACTGAAGCTTTCTTT

D gene: NA
V gene: TRBV3-1/TRBV3-2
clone size: few
J gene: TRBJ2-1
CDR3 protein: CASSQDAPTYNEQFF
CDR3 DNA: TGTGCCAGCAGCCAAGATGCGCCAACCTACAATGAGCAGTTCTTC

D gene: TRBD1
V gene: TRBV7-2
clone size: NA
J gene: TRBJ1-5
CDR3 protein: CASSLDRERVDQPQHF
CDR3 DNA: TGTGCCAGCAGCTTGGACAGGGAGAGGGTAGATCAGCCCCAGCATTTT

D gene: NA
V gene: TRBV19
clone size: NA
J gene: TRBJ2-7
CDR3 protein: CASNAGVTYEQYF
CDR3 DNA: TGTGCCAGTAACGCAGGGGTCACCTACGAGCAGTACTTC

D gene: NA
V gene: TRBV24-1
clone size: NA
J gene: TRBJ2-6
CDR3 protein: CATSVSGANVLTF
CDR3 DNA: TGTGCCACCAGTGTATCTGGGGCCAACGTCCTGACTTTC

D gene: NA
V gene: TRBV7-9
clone size: NA
J gene: TRBJ1-1
CDR3 protein: CASSPLTLTGTRMNTEAFF
CDR3 DNA: TGTGCCAGCAGCCCCCTAACGTTGACCGGGACAAGGATGAACACTGAAGCTTTCTTT